These 29 T cell receptor beta chains were all obtained from the same sample, sequenced in a study of control samples from healthy donors and cancer patients. The method was immunoSEQ multiplex PCR; TCRdb's version includes in-frame clones alone and lacks a portion of them. The table has fewer than 500,000 clones, 80% to 95% seen once; the top ten hold more than 6%. The material sequenced was PBMCs. Receptors were obtained from a man aged 35 to 55 with head and neck cancer.

The CDR3: CASSRQGGANTGELFF. The CDR3 nucleotides are TGTGCCAGCAGCCGTCAGGGGGGAGCGAACACCGGGGAGCTGTTTTTT. The V call is TRBV7-3, the J call TRBJ2-2; D perhaps matches TRBD1 (7 bases). CDR1 is SGHTA, CDR2 FQGTGA, per germline. This CDR3 has 16 residues. V was trimmed by 5 bases and J by 0 bases, leaving 13 bases between them.

The rearrangement uses TRBV24-1 and TRBJ2-2; 7 positions match TRBD1. The CDR3 extends over 13 amino acids. Trimming took 10 bases from V and 5 from J; bases not matched to a gene: 6. Germline V lookup: CDR1 KGHDR, CDR2 SFDVKD. The CDR3 loop reads CATRDSRTGELFF. DNA of the CDR3: TGTGCCACGAGGGACAGCCGGACCGGGGAGCTGTTTTTT.

The chain links TRBV5-6 to TRBJ2-3, with D unclear. The CDR3 is 13 residues long. V lost 1 base and J 3 bases, leaving 6 bases between the germline ends. Germline lookup yields CDR1 SGHDT and CDR2 YYEEEE. CDR3 nucleotide sequence: TGTGCCAGCAGCTTGCAGGTAACAGATACGCAGTATTTT. This translates into CASSLQVTDTQYF.

The genes are TRBV4-3 and TRBJ2-2; 8 bases are a match to TRBD1. The V segment lost 0 bases and the J segment 9 bases; nucleotides outside the gene matches: 6. The germline gives CDR1 LGHNA, CDR2 YSLEER. CDR3 size: 15 residues. The CDR3 DNA sequence: TGCGCCAGCAGCCAAGATCGCCAGGGGGCCTGGGAGCTGTTTTTT. The encoded protein is CASSQDRQGAWELFF.

J is TRBJ2-1 and V is TRBV27; the D is unclear. V was trimmed by 7 bases and J by 3 bases, leaving 13 bases between them. The CDR3 loop spans 14 amino acids. Germline lookup yields CDR1 MNHEY and CDR2 SMNVEV (reference sequence). CDR3: CASTPNPGYNEQFF. The CDR3 bases are TGTGCCAGCACCCCGAACCCGGGCTACAATGAGCAGTTCTTC.

In this sample, this clone turned up once. Written as DNA, the CDR3 is TGTGCCAGCTCACCACGGCAAGTCGGGGCCGATAATTCACCCCTCCACTTT. Translation: CASSPRQVGADNSPLHF. This chain connects TRBV18 to TRBJ1-6, with a possible D match to TRBD1 (5 bases). Deletions cut 1 base from V and 5 bases from J, with 15 bases between. Germline lookup yields CDR1 KGHSH and CDR2 LQKENI. CDR3 length equals 17 residues.

This chain connects TRBV30 to TRBJ1-4; no definite D call. The germline gives CDR1 GTSNPN, CDR2 SVGIG (reference sequence). V was clipped by 6 bases and J by 0 bases, with 11 bases between them. This CDR3 contains 14 residues. The CDR3 sequence: CACDPGSTNEKLFF. CDR3 nucleotide sequence: TGTGCCTGCGATCCAGGATCAACTAATGAAAAACTGTTTTTT.

This clone was seen only once. The CDR3 spells CASSITGGNNEQFF. Here the CDR3 DNA reads TGTGCCAGTAGTATTACAGGGGGTAACAATGAGCAGTTCTTC. The gene calls are TRBV19 and TRBJ2-1, with TRBD1 matching 8 bases. The J segment lost 5 bases and the V segment lost 3 bases, leaving 3 bases of the junction unmatched. Germline assignment: CDR1 LNHDA and CDR2 SQIVND (reference sequence). This CDR3 has 14 amino acids.

This rearrangement joins TRBV7-9 to TRBJ2-6; D gene ambiguous. Germline-derived CDR1 and CDR2 are SEHNR and FQNEAQ (reference sequence). This CDR3 has 15 residues. V shed 5 bases and J shed 0 bases, with 8 bases lying between them. In DNA, the CDR3 is TGTGCCAGCAGCCTCTGGGGCTCTGGGGCCAACGTCCTGACTTTC. This encodes CASSLWGSGANVLTF.

This chain uses TRBV21-1 with TRBJ1-2. TRBV21-1 counts as a pseudogene. This CDR3 has 16 residues. The CDR3 DNA reads as TGTGCCAGCAGCAAAGGAAGCGCCGCGGGAGGATATGGCTACACCTTC. Encoded protein: CASSKGSAAGGYGYTF.

This chain connects TRBV11-2 to TRBJ1-2; 8 nucleotides align to TRBD1. This CDR3 region has 16 residues. V was clipped by 2 bases and J by 3 bases; unmatched bases: 8. Germline V gene lookup returns CDR1 SGHAT and CDR2 FQNNGV. The CDR3 nucleotides read TGTGCCAGCAGCTTAATGTGGACAGGGAACGACTATGGCTACACCTTC. Amino acids: CASSLMWTGNDYGYTF.

The chain recombines TRBV7-3 with TRBJ2-7; TRBD1 matches at 9 bases. After removal of 0 bases from V and 5 bases from J, the junction contained 5 bases not matched to a gene. The CDR3 contains 15 residues. Germline V gene sequence: CDR1 SGHTA, CDR2 FQGTGA. For the CDR3, the DNA is TGTGCCAGCAGCTTAACGCCGGGACAGGGTCACGAGCAGTACTTC. It encodes CASSLTPGQGHEQYF.

The chain carries TRBV6-5 and TRBJ1-2; a possible D gene is TRBD1 (5 bases). This CDR3 contains 13 residues. Trimming cost V 10 bases and J 4 bases, with 16 bases left between them. Germline V gene sequence: CDR1 MNHEY, CDR2 SVGAGI. The CDR3 reads CATRWGDVYGYTF. CDR3 bases: TGTGCCACTCGGTGGGGGGACGTCTATGGCTACACCTTC.

Concerning this clone: At one boundary the junction diverges from the germline segment, which might be a read error. The chain couples TRBV4-3 to TRBJ1-1; D ambiguous. CDR3 length equals 16 residues. Looked up from germline, CDR1 is LGHNA and CDR2 is YSLEER. CDR3 bases: TGCGCCAGCAGCCAAGATGCCCTTCGTGCGAACTCTGAAGCTTTCTTT. Translating it yields CASSQDALRANSEAFF.

This clone has a handful of counts. This sequence joins TRBV5-1 and TRBJ2-1; 10 bases align to TRBD1. The J segment lost 3 bases and the V segment lost 0 bases, leaving 3 bases of the junction unmatched. The CDR3 is made up of 16 amino acids. From germline, CDR1 is SGHRS and CDR2 YFSETQ. The CDR3 coding sequence is TGCGCCAGCAGCTTGGCCGGGACAGGGGTCTACAATGAGCAGTTCTTC. It is translated as CASSLAGTGVYNEQFF.

V usage is TRBV3-1 (or the pseudogene TRBV3-2) and J usage is TRBJ1-1, with a weak D call TRBD1 (5 bases). The CDR3 spans 14 residues. Trimming shortened V by 4 bases and J by 1 base, and 10 bases separated the two germline ends. Looked up from germline, CDR1 is LGHDT and CDR2 is YNNKEL (reference sequence). The CDR3 is CASSLGASNTEAFF. The CDR3 nucleotides read TGTGCCAGCAGCCTAGGGGCGTCGAACACTGAAGCTTTCTTT.

This chain connects TRBV6-2 or TRBV6-3 to TRBJ2-1; D gene uncertain. The germline V gene has CDR1 MNHEY and CDR2 SVGEGT. V was pared by 5 bases and J by 0 bases, with 11 bases between. The CDR3 sequence is 15 residues long. DNA of the CDR3: TGTGCCAGCAGTCCAGGACCGTACTCCTACAATGAGCAGTTCTTC. As protein: CASSPGPYSYNEQFF.

J is TRBJ1-2 and V is TRBV5-1, with 8 bases aligning to TRBD1. J lost 8 bases, V lost 0 bases, and 3 bases had no gene match. Germline CDR1 is SGHRS and CDR2 is YFSETQ. The CDR3 consists of 13 residues. The CDR3 region has the DNA TGCGCCAGCAGCTTGGACAGGGGGGAAGGCTACACCTTC. This gives the protein CASSLDRGEGYTF.

By share of the sample, this clone is medium-sized. The rearrangement uses TRBV6-1 and TRBJ2-5, with 9 bases matching TRBD2. CDR1 is MNHNS, CDR2 SASEGT, per germline. The V and J ends lost 2 bases and 2 bases, in that order; junction bases with no gene match: 3. This CDR3 has 15 amino acids. The CDR3 loop is CASSETAGGQETQYF. The CDR3, as DNA: TGTGCCAGCAGTGAAACGGCGGGAGGGCAAGAGACCCAGTACTTC.

The chain couples TRBV28 to TRBJ2-3; 9 positions match TRBD1. This CDR3 has 15 amino acids. V dropped 10 bases and J dropped 4; count of bases not matched to a gene: 12. The germline CDR1 and CDR2 sequences are MDHEN and SYDVKM. Here the CDR3 reads CATQRPGQGSDTQYF. CDR3 in DNA: TGTGCCACCCAGCGTCCCGGACAGGGGTCAGATACGCAGTATTTT.

V usage is TRBV9 and J usage is TRBJ2-2, with TRBD2 as a possible D gene (5 bases). The V end was cut by 1 base, the J end by 0 bases, with 16 bases between. The CDR3 is made up of 18 amino acids. From germline, CDR1 is SGDLS and CDR2 YYNGEE. CDR3 sequence (DNA): TGTGCCAGCAGCGTATCCCTTTCGACTAATTCGAACACCGGGGAGCTGTTTTTT. The encoded protein is CASSVSLSTNSNTGELFF.

The chain links TRBV19 to TRBJ1-2; D remains ambiguous. The CDR3 is 13 amino acids. CDR1 and CDR2 (germline): LNHDA, SQIVND (reference sequence). The V end lost 2 bases, the J end lost 4 bases, and 8 bases lay between the germline ends. CDR3 residues: CASSISGIYGYTF. DNA of the CDR3: TGTGCCAGTAGTATATCCGGGATCTATGGCTACACCTTC.

This chain connects TRBV6-5 to TRBJ1-1; the D gene is possibly TRBD1 (5 bases). Germline CDR1 MNHEY, CDR2 SVGAGI. Trimming shortened V by 4 bases and J by 7 bases, and 13 bases separated the two germline ends. The CDR3 totals 13 residues. CDR3 sequence (DNA): TGTGCCAGCAGTTTCCGGGACGGAATTGAAGCTTTCTTT. Protein sequence: CASSFRDGIEAFF.

The chain recombines TRBV7-3 with TRBJ1-5, with TRBD1 as a possible D gene (5 bases). Trimming removed 5 bases at V and 6 bases at J, with 14 bases between. The CDR3 extends over 14 amino acids. The germline gives CDR1 SGHTA, CDR2 FQGTGA. CDR3 amino acids: CASSPGPGVQPQHF. The CDR3 DNA sequence: TGTGCCAGCAGCCCCGGACCGGGGGTTCAGCCCCAGCATTTT.

V gene TRBV28 combines with J gene TRBJ1-5; D gene unclear. The V end lost 6 bases, the J end lost 1 base, and 13 bases lay between the germline ends. The CDR3 loop spans 15 amino acids. Germline CDR1 reads MDHEN; CDR2 reads SYDVKM. The CDR3 here is CASSSDLLSNQPQHF. CDR3 coding DNA: TGTGCCAGCAGCTCCGATCTCCTAAGCAATCAGCCCCAGCATTTT.

CDR3 in DNA: TGTGCCAGCAGTCCCTACAGCACTGGAAACACCATATATTTT. Encoded protein: CASSPYSTGNTIYF. The genes are TRBV27 and TRBJ1-3; D gene unclear. The CDR3 extends over 14 amino acids. Trimming cost V 5 bases and J 2 bases, with 10 bases left between them. Germline V gives CDR1 MNHEY, CDR2 SMNVEV (reference sequence).

This chain uses TRBV4-1 with TRBJ1-4; perhaps TRBD1 as D (5 bases). The V gene's germline CDR1 is MGHRA and CDR2 YSYEKL. V was trimmed by 0 bases and J by 5 bases, leaving 13 bases between them. The CDR3 runs to 16 residues. The CDR3 nucleotides are TGCGCCAGCAGCCAAGATGTGGGGGTCGAGAATGAAAAACTGTTTTTT. This sequence encodes CASSQDVGVENEKLFF.

The chain carries TRBV15 and TRBJ2-3, with 11 bases fitting TRBD2. The CDR3 totals 16 residues. Germline V gives CDR1 LNHNV, CDR2 YYDKDF (reference sequence). The trim removed 4 bases at V and 4 bases at J, leaving 7 bases unmatched. The CDR3 sequence: CATSIDLAGGSDTQYF. The CDR3 bases are TGTGCCACCAGCATAGATCTAGCGGGAGGTTCAGATACGCAGTATTTT.

J is TRBJ1-5 and V is TRBV6-5; a weak D match, TRBD1 (5 bases). V gave up 0 bases and J gave up 5 bases, with 8 bases separating them. Per the germline V gene, CDR1 is MNHEY and CDR2 is SVGAGI. The CDR3 runs 14 residues. CDR3 protein: CASSYSQGDQPQHF. Written as DNA, the CDR3 is TGTGCCAGCAGTTACTCGCAGGGCGATCAGCCCCAGCATTTT.